This TCR beta chain was captured by sequencing in a study of blood T cell repertoires in COVID-19 (TCRdb year 2020). Turning to the overall study: Collaborator samples came from the United States, Italy and Spain and covered acute and convalescent phases of COVID-19. The material from the prospective study consisted of cDNA or gDNA derived from T cells, B-cell-depleted T cells, or PBMCs. The dataset comprised deeply sampled blood TCRbeta repertoires from subjects exposed to, actively infected with, or recovered from COVID-19. The repertoires were made available in a free public database intended to serve as a resource for research on the immune response to SARS-CoV-2. Samples were obtained from the ongoing ImmuneRACE study (first 160 participants) and from over 1,000 subjects provided by 6 global collaborators. Nearly every sample came with metadata listing a de-identified subject ID, COVID-19 status, age in years and sex. Where HLA class I and class II types were available, the types were taken from metadata supplied by the sample provider, not from assay-based typing.

Each collaborating institution followed its own protocols to collect whole blood in K2EDTA tubes. For TCRbeta analysis, collaborators shipped samples in one of three forms: frozen whole blood, isolated PBMCs, or DNA extracted from either of those sample types. The immunoSEQ Assay, a bias-controlled multiplex PCR, was used to amplify TCRbeta CDR3 regions from genomic DNA. The original methods were these. Within the assay, amplification of reference gene primers was used to estimate how many nucleated cells each sample contained. To quantify the absolute abundance of each unique TCRbeta CDR3 rearrangement, sequence reads were collapsed and filtered. For each sample, productive Simpson clonality was calculated as the square root of Simpson's diversity index across productive rearrangements. In TCRdb, the immuneACCESS table is reduced to in-frame sequences with V and J assigned. These tables do not hold every clone; where another copy was compared, an unresolved V gene accounts for under half, and the others remain unexplained. V, J and clone size were drawn from that table, and D and trimming were deduced from the DNA. Within this sample are roughly 100,000 clones, with about nine tenths of them counted one time only. Together, the top ten hold 3% to 3.5% of the sample.

Turning to this clone: It has no known antigen specificity. There are no base qualities to consult, and no much larger clone falls within one base.

The research as a whole found: The quantity of clinical and demographic metadata differed by source and by participant and was supplied without curation.

The material sequenced was peripheral blood. The TCR comes from a woman in her seventies with acute or convalescent COVID-19.

Here the CDR3 is given as CASSRDRLETQYF. The DNA is TGCGCCAGCAGCAGAGACAGGCTAGAGACCCAGTACTTC. In this chain, TRBV5-1 is recombined with TRBJ2-5; TRBD1 is a possible D gene, resting on 6 matching bases. The CDR3 covers 13 residues, taking in both the cysteine and the phenylalanine. Only the CDR3 portion is preserved as DNA: 39 bases, with reading frame beginning at the first base. CDR1 and CDR2 are drawn from the germline V gene: SGHRS, YFSETQ. V is clipped by 4 bases and J by 4 bases, and the sequence between their germline boundaries is 11 bases long. The full variable domain, completed from the reference TRBV5-1 and TRBJ2-5 proteins outside the CDR3, reads KAGVTQTPRYLIKTRGQQVTLSCSPISGHRSVSWYQQTPGQGLQFLFEYFSETQRNKGNFPGRFSGRQFSNSRSEMNVSTLELGDSALYLCASSRDRLETQYFGPGTRLLVL.